This T cell receptor beta chain was sequenced in a study of radiotherapy plus CTLA-4 blockade in lung cancer. Study context: Around 18% of enrolled patients responded objectively, and more than 25% had disease control.

General study findings and limits: Tumor-origin TCR clones grew in blood after radiotherapy plus ipilimumab.

The germline V gene encodes CDR1 ENHRY and CDR2 SYGVKD. This CDR3 has 15 amino acids. Deletions cut 6 bases from V and 3 bases from J, with 18 bases between. Remarks on this clone: No antigen is known for it.

Assay: immunoSEQ multiplex PCR; the TCRdb copy retains only in-frame clones and omits some. The data contain about 62,000 clones, approximately 79% of them singletons. This clonotype originated in a human donor with non-small cell lung cancer who had a complete response to radiotherapy plus ipilimumab. The chain carries TRBV10-3 and TRBJ2-7; a weak D match, TRBD1 (5 bases). This sample comprised peripheral blood, obtained from a patient treated with radiotherapy plus ipilimumab. The CDR3 reads CAIRTAREPVYEQYF. CDR3 DNA sequence: TGTGCCATCAGAACAGCCAGGGAACCCGTCTACGAGCAGTACTTC.